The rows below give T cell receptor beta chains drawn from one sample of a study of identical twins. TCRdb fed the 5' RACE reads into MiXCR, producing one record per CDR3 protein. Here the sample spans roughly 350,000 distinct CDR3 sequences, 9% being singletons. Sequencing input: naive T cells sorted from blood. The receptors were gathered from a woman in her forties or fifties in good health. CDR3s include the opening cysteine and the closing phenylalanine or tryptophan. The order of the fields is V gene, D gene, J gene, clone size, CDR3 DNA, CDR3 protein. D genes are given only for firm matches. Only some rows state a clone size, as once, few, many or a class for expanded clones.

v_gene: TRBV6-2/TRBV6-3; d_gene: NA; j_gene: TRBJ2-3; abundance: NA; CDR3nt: TGTGCCAGCAGCGCCCGTATAGCGAAAAGCACAGATACGCAGTATTTT; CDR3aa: CASSARIAKSTDTQYF
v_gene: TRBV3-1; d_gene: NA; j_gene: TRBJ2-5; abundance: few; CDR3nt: TGTGCCAGCAGCCCCGAGGGCGGGGGCAAGGAGACCCAGTACTTC; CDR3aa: CASSPEGGGKETQYF
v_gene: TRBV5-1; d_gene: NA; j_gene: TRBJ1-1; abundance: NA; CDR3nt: TGCGCCAGCAGCCTCCAACAGGGATGGAACACTGAAGCTTTCTTT; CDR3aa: CASSLQQGWNTEAFF
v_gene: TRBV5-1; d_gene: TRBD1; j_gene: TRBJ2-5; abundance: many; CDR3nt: TGCGCCAGCAGCAAACGGGACAGGTGGGAAGAGACCCAGTACTTC; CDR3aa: CASSKRDRWEETQYF
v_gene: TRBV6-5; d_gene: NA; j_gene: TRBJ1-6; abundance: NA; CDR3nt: TGTGCCAGCAGTCCAACTCGTAGTTCACCCCTCCACTTT; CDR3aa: CASSPTRSSPLHF
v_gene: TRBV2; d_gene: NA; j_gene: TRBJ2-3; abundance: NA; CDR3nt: TGTGCCAGCAGACAGGAGGCCACAGATACGCAGTATTTT; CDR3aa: CASRQEATDTQYF
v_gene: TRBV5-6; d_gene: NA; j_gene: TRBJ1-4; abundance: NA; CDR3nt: TGTGCCAGCAGCGTCACGCCCTGGGGTGAAAACAATTTT; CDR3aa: CASSVTPWGENNF
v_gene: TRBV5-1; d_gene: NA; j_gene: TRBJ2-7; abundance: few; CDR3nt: TGCGCCAGCAGAACCTCCGGGACAAATATGGAGCAGTACTTC; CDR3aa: CASRTSGTNMEQYF
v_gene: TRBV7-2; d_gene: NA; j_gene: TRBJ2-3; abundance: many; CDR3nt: TGTGCCAGCAGCTTAATTGGGGGCCCAGATACGCAGTATTTT; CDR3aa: CASSLIGGPDTQYF
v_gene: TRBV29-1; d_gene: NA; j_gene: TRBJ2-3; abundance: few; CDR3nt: TGCAGCGTTGAGATTACAGAGACAGACACAGATACGCAGTATTTT; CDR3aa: CSVEITETDTDTQYF
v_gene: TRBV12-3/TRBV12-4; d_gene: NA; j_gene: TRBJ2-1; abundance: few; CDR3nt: TGTGCCAGCACCCAGGGCGGGAACAATGAGCAGTTCTTC; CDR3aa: CASTQGGNNEQFF
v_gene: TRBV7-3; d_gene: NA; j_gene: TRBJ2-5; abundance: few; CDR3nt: TGTGCCAGCAGCGCGACAGGGAGGGGGGAGACCCAGTACTTC; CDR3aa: CASSATGRGETQYF
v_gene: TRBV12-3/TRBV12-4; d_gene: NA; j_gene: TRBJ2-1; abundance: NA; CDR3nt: TGTGCCAGCATACTTCACAGGGCGGCACAATCGAATGAGCAGTTCTTC; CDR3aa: CASILHRAAQSNEQFF
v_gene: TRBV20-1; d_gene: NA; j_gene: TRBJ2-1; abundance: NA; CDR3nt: TGCAGTGCTAGAGATCCTCGCGGAGGCTCCTACAATGAGCAGTTCTTC; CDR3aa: CSARDPRGGSYNEQFF
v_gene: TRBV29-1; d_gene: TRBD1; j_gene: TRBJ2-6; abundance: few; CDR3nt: TGCAGCGTATCTGGGACAGGAGCCGGGGCCAACGTCCTGACTTTC; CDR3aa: CSVSGTGAGANVLTF
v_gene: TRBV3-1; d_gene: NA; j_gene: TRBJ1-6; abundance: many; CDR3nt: TGTGCCAGCAGCTTTGCGGACCAGGGCCTAAGGAATTCACCCCTCCACTTT; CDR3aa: CASSFADQGLRNSPLHF
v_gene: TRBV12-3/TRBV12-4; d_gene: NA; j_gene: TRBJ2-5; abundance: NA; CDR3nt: TGTGCCAGCAGTCCCCCCGGGCTAATAGCGCGCGAGACCCAGTACTTC; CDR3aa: CASSPPGLIARETQYF
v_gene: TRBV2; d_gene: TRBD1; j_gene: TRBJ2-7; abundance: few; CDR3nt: TGTGCCAGCAGTTTCACACCGGGACAGTCTACCTACGAGCAGTACTTC; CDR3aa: CASSFTPGQSTYEQYF
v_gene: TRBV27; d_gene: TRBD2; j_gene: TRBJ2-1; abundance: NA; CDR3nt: TGTGCCAGCAGTTTCGGCGGGAGGGGGAATGAGCAGTTCTTC; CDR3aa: CASSFGGRGNEQFF
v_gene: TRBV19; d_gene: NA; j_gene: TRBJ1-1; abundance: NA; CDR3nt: TGTGCCAGTAGTTCCCCGGAAGACGCTGAAGCTTTCTTT; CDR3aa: CASSSPEDAEAFF
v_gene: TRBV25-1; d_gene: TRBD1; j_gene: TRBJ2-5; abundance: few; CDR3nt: TGTGCCAGCAAACCGGGACAGCAAGAGACCCAGTACTTC; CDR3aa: CASKPGQQETQYF
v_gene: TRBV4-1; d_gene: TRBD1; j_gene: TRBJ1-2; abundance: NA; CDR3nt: TGCGCCAGCAGCAATAAGGACAGGGTCTATGGCTACACCTTC; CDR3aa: CASSNKDRVYGYTF
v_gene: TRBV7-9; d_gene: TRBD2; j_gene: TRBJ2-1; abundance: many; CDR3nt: TGTGCCAGCAGCGTGACTAGCGGGTCCTACAATGAGCAGTTCTTC; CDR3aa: CASSVTSGSYNEQFF
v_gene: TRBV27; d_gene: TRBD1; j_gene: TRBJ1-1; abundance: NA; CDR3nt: TGTGCCAGCAGTACCCTTCTCAGGGGGGACACTGAAGCTTTCTTT; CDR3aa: CASSTLLRGDTEAFF
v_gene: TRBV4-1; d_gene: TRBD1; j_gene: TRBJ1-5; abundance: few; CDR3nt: TGCGCCAGCAGCCGGACAGGGGTCAATCAGCCCCAGCATTTT; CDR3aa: CASSRTGVNQPQHF
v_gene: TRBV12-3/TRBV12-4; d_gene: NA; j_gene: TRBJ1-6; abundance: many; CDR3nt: TGTGCCAGCAGTTTACTTTACAGCCCGAGCTCCTATAATTCACCCCTCCACTTT; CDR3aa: CASSLLYSPSSYNSPLHF
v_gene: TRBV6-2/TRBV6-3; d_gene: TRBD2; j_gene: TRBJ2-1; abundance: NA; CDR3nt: TGTGCCAGCAGTTACTCCGGGGGGGCCAATGAGCAGTTCTTC; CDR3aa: CASSYSGGANEQFF
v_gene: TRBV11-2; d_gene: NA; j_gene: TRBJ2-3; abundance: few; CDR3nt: TGTGCCAGCAGCACGCCCCGACGGCAGCTCACCGATACGCAGTATTTT; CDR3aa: CASSTPRRQLTDTQYF
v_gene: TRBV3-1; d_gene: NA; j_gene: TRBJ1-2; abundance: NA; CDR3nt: TGTGCCAGCAGCCAAGTTCTTGGCAGGGGCGACTATGGCTACACCTTC; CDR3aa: CASSQVLGRGDYGYTF
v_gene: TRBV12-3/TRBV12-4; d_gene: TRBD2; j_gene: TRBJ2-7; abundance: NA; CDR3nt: TGTGCCAGCAGCCCCGGACTAGCGGGACGTTTTGAGCAGTACTTC; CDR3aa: CASSPGLAGRFEQYF
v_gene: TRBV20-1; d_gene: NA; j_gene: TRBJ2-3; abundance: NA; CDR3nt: TGCAGTGCTAACCCGAGGTCAGATACGCAGTATTTT; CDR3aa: CSANPRSDTQYF
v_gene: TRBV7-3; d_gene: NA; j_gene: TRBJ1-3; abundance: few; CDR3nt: TGTGCCAGCAGCTTGGGTAGTCCAAACACCATATATTTT; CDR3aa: CASSLGSPNTIYF
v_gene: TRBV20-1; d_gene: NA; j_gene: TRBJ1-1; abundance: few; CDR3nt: TGCAGTCCTATAGGTGGGAACACTGAAGCTTTCTTT; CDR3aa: CSPIGGNTEAFF
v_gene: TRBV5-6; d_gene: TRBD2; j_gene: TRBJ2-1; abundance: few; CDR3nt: TGTGCCAGCAGCCCTAGCGGGAGAAGGTACAATGAGCAGTTCTTC; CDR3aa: CASSPSGRRYNEQFF
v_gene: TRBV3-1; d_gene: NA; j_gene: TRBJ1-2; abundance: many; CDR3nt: TGTGCCAGCAGCAAGGACCTGGTCGGTGGCTACACCTTC; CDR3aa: CASSKDLVGGYTF
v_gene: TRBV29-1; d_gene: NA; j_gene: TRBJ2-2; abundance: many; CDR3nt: TGCAGCGTGGGACCAGGGGACACCGGGGAGCTGTTTTTT; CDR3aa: CSVGPGDTGELFF
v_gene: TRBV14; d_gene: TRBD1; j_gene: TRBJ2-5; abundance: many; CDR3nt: TGTGCCAGCAGCCAAGATGCCAGGGGGAGAGAAGAGACCCAGTACTTC; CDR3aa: CASSQDARGREETQYF
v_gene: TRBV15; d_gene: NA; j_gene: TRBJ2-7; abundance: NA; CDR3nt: TGTGCCACCAGCCACCGACAAAAAGGTTACGAGCAGTACTTC; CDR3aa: CATSHRQKGYEQYF
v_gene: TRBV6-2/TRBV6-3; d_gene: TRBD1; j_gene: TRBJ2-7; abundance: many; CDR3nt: TGTGCCAGCAGTTACGGGGCAGGGGGCTACGAGCAGTACTTC; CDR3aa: CASSYGAGGYEQYF
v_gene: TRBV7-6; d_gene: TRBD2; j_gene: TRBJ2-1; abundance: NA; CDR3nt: TGTGCCAGCAGCCCTAGAGCGGGACCACCCAATGAGCAGTTCTTC; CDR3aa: CASSPRAGPPNEQFF
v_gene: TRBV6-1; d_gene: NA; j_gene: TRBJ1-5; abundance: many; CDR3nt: TGTGCCAGCTCCGGAGGGGGAAGCAATCAGCCCCAGCATTTT; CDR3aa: CASSGGGSNQPQHF
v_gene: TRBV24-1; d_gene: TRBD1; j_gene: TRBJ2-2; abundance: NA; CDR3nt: TGTGCCACCAGTGCGGGACAGGGGGCACTCGGGGAGCTGTTTTTT; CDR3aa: CATSAGQGALGELFF
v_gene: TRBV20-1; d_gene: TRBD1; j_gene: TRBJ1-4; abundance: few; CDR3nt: TGCAGTGTGATTCAGGGACAGGGAAATGAAAAACTGTTTTTT; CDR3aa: CSVIQGQGNEKLFF
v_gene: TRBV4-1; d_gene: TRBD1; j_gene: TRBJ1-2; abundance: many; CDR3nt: TGCGCCAGCAGCCAAGACAACAGGGGGCTTAACTATGGCTACACCTTC; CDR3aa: CASSQDNRGLNYGYTF
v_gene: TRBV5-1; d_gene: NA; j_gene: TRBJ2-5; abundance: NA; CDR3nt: TGCGCCAGCAGCTTCCTCCAGAGGAACTCCGGCAGCACCCAGTACTTC; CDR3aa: CASSFLQRNSGSTQYF
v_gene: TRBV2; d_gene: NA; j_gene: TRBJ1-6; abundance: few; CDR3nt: TGTGCCAGCAAACGACTCGCCTCCTATAATTCACCCCTCCACTTT; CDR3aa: CASKRLASYNSPLHF
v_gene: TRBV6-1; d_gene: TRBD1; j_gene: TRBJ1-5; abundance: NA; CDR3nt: TGTGCCAGCAGTCGGACAGGGGAGAGCAATCAGCCCCAGCATTTT; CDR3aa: CASSRTGESNQPQHF
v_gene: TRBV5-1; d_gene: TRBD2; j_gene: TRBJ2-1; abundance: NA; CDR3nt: TGCGCCAGCAGCTTGGCCCCCGGGAGGGCCTCCAATGAGCAGTTCTTC; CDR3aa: CASSLAPGRASNEQFF
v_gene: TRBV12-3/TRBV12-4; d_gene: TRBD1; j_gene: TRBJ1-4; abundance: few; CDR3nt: TGTGCCAGCTCCCCCCTAGCGGTATCCGGGACAGGCGAAAAACTGTTTTTT; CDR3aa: CASSPLAVSGTGEKLFF
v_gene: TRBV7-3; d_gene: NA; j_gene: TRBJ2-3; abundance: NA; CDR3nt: TGTGCCAGCAGCTCTGTCGTGTCCAGGGACACAGATACGCAGTATTTT; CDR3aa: CASSSVVSRDTDTQYF
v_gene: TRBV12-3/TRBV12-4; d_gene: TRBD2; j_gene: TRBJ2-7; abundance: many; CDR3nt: TGTGCCAGCAGTTTGCCTAGCGGGGCAACCTACGAGCAGTACTTC; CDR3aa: CASSLPSGATYEQYF
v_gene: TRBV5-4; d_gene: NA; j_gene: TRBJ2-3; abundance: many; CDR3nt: TGTGCCAGCAGCCTGAGGGGGGGAGATACGCAGTATTTT; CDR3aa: CASSLRGGDTQYF
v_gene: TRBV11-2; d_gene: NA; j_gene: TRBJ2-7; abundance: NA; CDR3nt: TGTGCCAGCAGCTCCTCCCTGGCTTCCAACGAGCAGTACTTC; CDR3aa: CASSSSLASNEQYF
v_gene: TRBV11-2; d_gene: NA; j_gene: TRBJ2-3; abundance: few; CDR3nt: TGTGCCAGCAGCTTAGATGGGGAGGCAGATACGCAGTATTTT; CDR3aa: CASSLDGEADTQYF
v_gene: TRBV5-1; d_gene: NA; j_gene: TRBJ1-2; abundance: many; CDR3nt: TGCGCCAGCAGCTTGGATCTGGGCAGCTACACCTTC; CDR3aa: CASSLDLGSYTF
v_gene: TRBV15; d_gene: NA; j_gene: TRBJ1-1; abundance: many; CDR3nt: TGTGCCACCAGCAGAGCCGGGACGAACACTGAAGCTTTCTTT; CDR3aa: CATSRAGTNTEAFF
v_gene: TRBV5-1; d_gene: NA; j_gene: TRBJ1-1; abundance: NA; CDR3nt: TGCGCCAGCACCGACGTGAACACTGAAGCTTTCTTT; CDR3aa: CASTDVNTEAFF
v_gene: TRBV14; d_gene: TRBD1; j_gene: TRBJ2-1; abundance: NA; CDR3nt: TGTGCCAGCAGCCAGAGGACAGGGGGATTGGTGAATGAGCAGTTCTTC; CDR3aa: CASSQRTGGLVNEQFF
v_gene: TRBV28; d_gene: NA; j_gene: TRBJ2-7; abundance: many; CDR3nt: TGTGCCAGCAGCCCCCACCCCTACGAGCAGTACTTC; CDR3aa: CASSPHPYEQYF
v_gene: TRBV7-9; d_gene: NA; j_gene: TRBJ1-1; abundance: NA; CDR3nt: TGTGCCAGCAGCGACGGAAGCGGAATTTTGAACACTGAAGCTTTCTTT; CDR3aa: CASSDGSGILNTEAFF